A selection of T cell receptor beta chains follows, all from one sample in a study of cytomegalovirus exposure and HLA in healthy donors. Data came from immunoSEQ multiplex PCR; TCRdb stores just in-frame clones and leaves some out. The table lists some 160,000 clones, approximately 82% of them singletons, with around 9% in the top ten. Sample: PBMCs. The source is a male donor in good health and CMV-seropositive. The CDR3 runs from the conserved cysteine through the conserved F or W. D genes are given only for firm matches. Clone sizes are given selectively: once, few, many, or a class where the clone is expanded.

v_gene,j_gene,d_gene,abundance,CDR3aa,CDR3nt
TRBV4-3,TRBJ1-2,-,-,CASSQDVQAPYGYTF,TGCGCCAGCAGCCAAGATGTCCAGGCCCCGTATGGCTACACCTTC
TRBV7-2,TRBJ2-5,-,-,CASSSTRETQYF,TGTGCCAGCAGCTCAACGCGAGAGACCCAGTACTTC
TRBV30,TRBJ1-2,TRBD1,-,CAWSRTGSGPGYTF,TGTGCCTGGTCACGGACAGGGTCAGGACCTGGCTACACCTTC
TRBV7-9,TRBJ1-1,-,-,CASSREAGTEAFF,TGTGCCAGCAGCCGGGAAGCTGGCACTGAAGCTTTCTTT
TRBV9,TRBJ2-3,-,-,CASSVTGSGTDTQYF,TGTGCCAGCAGCGTTACAGGGAGTGGTACAGATACGCAGTATTTT
TRBV7-9,TRBJ1-1,-,-,CASSLEEGVTEAFF,TGTGCCAGCAGCTTAGAGGAGGGCGTCACTGAAGCTTTCTTT
TRBV5-1,TRBJ1-4,-,few,CASSVVGGATNEKLFF,TGCGCCAGCAGCGTCGTCGGGGGAGCAACTAATGAAAAACTGTTTTTT
TRBV9,TRBJ1-4,-,-,CASSVDGGRLVEKLFF,TGTGCCAGCAGCGTAGACGGGGGGCGACTCGTTGAAAAACTGTTTTTT
TRBV2,TRBJ2-5,TRBD1,-,CASTGQGGPETQYF,TGTGCCAGCACGGGACAGGGTGGACCAGAGACCCAGTACTTC
TRBV5-4,TRBJ2-1,-,-,CASSSTYNEQFF,TGTGCCAGCAGCAGCACGTACAATGAGCAGTTCTTC
TRBV11-2,TRBJ2-3,TRBD2,-,CASSLGLAGGTDTQYF,TGTGCCAGCAGCTTAGGCCTAGCGGGAGGCACAGATACGCAGTATTTT
TRBV5-6,TRBJ1-2,-,-,CASSFPGTNYGYTF,TGTGCCAGCAGCTTTCCGGGGACTAACTATGGCTACACCTTC
TRBV27,TRBJ2-1,TRBD2,-,CASSLRSGTSYNEQFF,TGTGCCAGCAGTTTGAGAAGCGGGACCTCCTACAATGAGCAGTTCTTC
TRBV2,TRBJ1-1,-,-,CAITRAELTEAFF,TGTGCCATCACCAGGGCGGAATTGACTGAAGCTTTCTTT
TRBV30,TRBJ2-6,-,-,CAWSGGSSGANGLTF,TGTGCCTGGAGTGGGGGTAGCTCTGGGGCCAACGGCCTGACTTTC
TRBV7-8,TRBJ1-3,-,-,CASSPGGGPGNTIYF,TGTGCCAGCAGCCCGGGGGGGGGACCTGGAAACACCATATATTTT
TRBV28,TRBJ2-7,-,-,CASSLLAEHEQYF,TGTGCCAGCAGTTTATTGGCAGAACACGAGCAGTACTTC
TRBV10-2,TRBJ1-1,-,-,CASSVVNTEAFF,TGCGCCAGCAGTGTCGTGAACACTGAAGCTTTCTTT
TRBV5-4,TRBJ2-1,-,few,CASSLGGLKPNEQFF,TGTGCCAGCAGCTTGGGGGGACTGAAACCGAATGAGCAGTTCTTC
TRBV30,TRBJ1-1,TRBD1,few,CAWIQGEAFF,TGTGCCTGGATACAGGGGGAAGCTTTCTTT
TRBV11-2,TRBJ1-6,-,-,CASSLEGRADSPLHF,TGTGCCAGCAGCTTAGAGGGCAGGGCGGATTCACCCCTCCACTTT
TRBV5-6,TRBJ1-2,-,-,CASSFTDSNYGYTF,TGTGCCAGCAGCTTTACGGACTCTAACTATGGCTACACCTTC
TRBV4-1,TRBJ2-5,TRBD2,few,CASSQALKRGTRETQYF,TGCGCCAGCAGCCAAGCGTTAAAGCGGGGGACGCGGGAGACCCAGTACTTC
TRBV6-5,TRBJ2-3,-,few,CASSYSSGLSTDTQYF,TGTGCCAGCAGTTACTCAAGTGGGCTTAGCACAGATACGCAGTATTTT
TRBV9,TRBJ1-1,-,-,CASSVGSHVRDTEAFF,TGTGCCAGCAGCGTAGGTAGCCATGTCAGGGACACTGAAGCTTTCTTT
TRBV6-6,TRBJ2-3,TRBD1,-,CASSQGTGHTTDTQYF,TGTGCCAGCAGTCAAGGGACAGGCCACACCACAGATACGCAGTATTTT
TRBV5-1,TRBJ2-7,-,-,CASSFNTYEQYF,TGCGCCAGCAGCTTTAACACCTACGAGCAGTACTTC
TRBV4-3,TRBJ2-7,-,-,CASSQEAGSVYEQYF,TGCGCCAGCAGCCAAGAGGCGGGGAGTGTCTACGAGCAGTACTTC
TRBV5-5,TRBJ2-4,-,-,CASSAVVGQNIQYF,TGTGCCAGCAGCGCGGTGGTAGGCCAGAACATTCAGTACTTC
TRBV5-4,TRBJ2-7,-,-,CASSANLGPYEQYF,TGTGCCAGCAGCGCCAACTTGGGGCCCTACGAGCAGTACTTC
TRBV27,TRBJ2-1,TRBD2,-,CASSPGTSPLVEQFF,TGTGCCAGCAGTCCTGGGACTAGCCCCTTAGTTGAGCAGTTCTTC
TRBV7-8,TRBJ1-3,-,-,CATRKGVGENTIYF,TGTGCCACCAGGAAAGGGGTTGGTGAAAACACCATATATTTT
TRBV30,TRBJ2-7,TRBD1,-,CAWSVGGTGVKQYF,TGTGCCTGGAGTGTAGGGGGGACAGGGGTTAAGCAGTACTTC
TRBV19,TRBJ1-5,-,-,CASSISGSQPQHF,TGTGCCAGTAGTATATCGGGAAGTCAGCCCCAGCATTTT
TRBV7-8,TRBJ2-2,TRBD1,-,CASSLPGQGKSGELFF,TGTGCCAGCAGCTTACCGGGACAGGGGAAGTCCGGGGAGCTGTTTTTT
TRBV27,TRBJ1-2,TRBD1,-,CASRSTGQMNGYTF,TGTGCCAGCAGAAGCACGGGACAGATGAACGGCTACACCTTC
TRBV7-2,TRBJ1-3,TRBD1,-,CASSTRQGRGNTIYF,TGTGCCAGCAGCACGAGACAGGGTCGTGGAAACACCATATATTTT